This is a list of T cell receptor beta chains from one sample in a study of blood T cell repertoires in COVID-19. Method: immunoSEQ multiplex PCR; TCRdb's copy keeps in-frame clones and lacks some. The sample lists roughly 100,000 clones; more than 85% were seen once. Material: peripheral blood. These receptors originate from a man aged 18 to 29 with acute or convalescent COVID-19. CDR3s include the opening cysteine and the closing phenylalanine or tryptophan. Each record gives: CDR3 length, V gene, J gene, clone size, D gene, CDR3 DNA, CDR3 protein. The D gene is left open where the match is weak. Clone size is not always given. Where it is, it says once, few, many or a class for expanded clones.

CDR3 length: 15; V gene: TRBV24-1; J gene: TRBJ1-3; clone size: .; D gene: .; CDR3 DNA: TGTGCCACCAGTGATCCGACAGACTCTGGAAACACCATATATTTT; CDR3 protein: CATSDPTDSGNTIYF
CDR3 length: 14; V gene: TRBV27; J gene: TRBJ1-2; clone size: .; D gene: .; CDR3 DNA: TGTGCCAGCAGTTTTATAGGCCGGGGGGACGGCTACACCTTC; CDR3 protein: CASSFIGRGDGYTF
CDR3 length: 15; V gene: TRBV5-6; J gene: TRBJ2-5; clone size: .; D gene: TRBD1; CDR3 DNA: TGTGCCAGCAGCTTGATCGGGACAGGGAAGGAGACCCAGTACTTC; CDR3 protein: CASSLIGTGKETQYF
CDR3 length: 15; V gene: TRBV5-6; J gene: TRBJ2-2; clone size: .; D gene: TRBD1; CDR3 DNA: TGTGCCAGCAGCTACAGGGGGCTTGACACCGGGGAGCTGTTTTTT; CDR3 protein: CASSYRGLDTGELFF
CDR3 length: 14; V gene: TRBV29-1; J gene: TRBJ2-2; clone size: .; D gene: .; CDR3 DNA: TGCAGCGTTGCCGTGCGGGACAGCGGTAGGGAGCTGTTTTTT; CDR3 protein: CSVAVRDSGRELFF
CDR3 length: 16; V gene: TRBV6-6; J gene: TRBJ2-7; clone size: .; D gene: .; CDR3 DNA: TGTGCCAGCAGCCTCCCCCCTCCGGGGACTCAATACGAGCAGTACTTC; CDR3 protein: CASSLPPPGTQYEQYF
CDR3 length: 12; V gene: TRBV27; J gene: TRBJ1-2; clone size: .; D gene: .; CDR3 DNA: TGTGCCAGCAGCACAGGTTCCAGGGGCTACACCTTC; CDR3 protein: CASSTGSRGYTF
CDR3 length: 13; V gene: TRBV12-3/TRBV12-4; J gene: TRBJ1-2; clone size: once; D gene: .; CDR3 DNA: TGTGCCAGCAGGGCTCGGCGGGTCGATGGCTACACCTTC; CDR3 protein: CASRARRVDGYTF
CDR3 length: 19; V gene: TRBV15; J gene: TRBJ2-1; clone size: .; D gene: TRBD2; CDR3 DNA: TGTGCCACCAGCAGAGATGTGGGTAGCGGGGGATTGTCCTACAATGAGCAGTTCTTC; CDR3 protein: CATSRDVGSGGLSYNEQFF
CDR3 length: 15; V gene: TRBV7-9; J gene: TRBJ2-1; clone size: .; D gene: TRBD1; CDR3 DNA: TGTGCCAGCAGCTCGGCGGGACAGGGATACAATGAGCAGTTCTTC; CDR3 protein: CASSSAGQGYNEQFF
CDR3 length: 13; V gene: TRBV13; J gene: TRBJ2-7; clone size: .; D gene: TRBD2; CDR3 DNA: TGTGCCAGCAGCCTGGGGGGGGAGGACGAGCAGTACTTC; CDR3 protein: CASSLGGEDEQYF
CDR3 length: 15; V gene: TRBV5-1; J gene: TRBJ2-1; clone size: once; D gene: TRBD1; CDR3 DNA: TGCGCCAGCAGTGGGCGGACAGGTTTGTCGAATGAGCAGTTCTTC; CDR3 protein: CASSGRTGLSNEQFF
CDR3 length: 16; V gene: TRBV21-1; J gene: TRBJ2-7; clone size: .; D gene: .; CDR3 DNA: TGTGCCAGCAGCAAAGTAGGGGTGGACAGGGCCCACGAGCAGTACTTC; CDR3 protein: CASSKVGVDRAHEQYF
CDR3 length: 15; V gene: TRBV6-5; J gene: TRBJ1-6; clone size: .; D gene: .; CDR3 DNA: TGTGCCAGCAGTTTGGGGGGGGCCTATAATTCACCCCTCCACTTT; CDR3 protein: CASSLGGAYNSPLHF
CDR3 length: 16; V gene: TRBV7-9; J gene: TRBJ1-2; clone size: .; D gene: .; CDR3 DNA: TGTGCCAGCAGCTTAGGGGGGCTCTTCCCTAACTATGGCTACACCTTC; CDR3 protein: CASSLGGLFPNYGYTF
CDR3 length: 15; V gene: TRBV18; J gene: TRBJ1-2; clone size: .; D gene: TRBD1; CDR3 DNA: TGTGCCAGCTCACCACCCGGGACAGGGGGCTATGGCTACACCTTC; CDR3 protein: CASSPPGTGGYGYTF
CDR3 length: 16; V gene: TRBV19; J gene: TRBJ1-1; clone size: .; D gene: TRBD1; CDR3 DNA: TGTGCCAGTAGTCCTCGTCCCGGGACAGGGGGGGCTGAAGCTTTCTTT; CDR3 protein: CASSPRPGTGGAEAFF
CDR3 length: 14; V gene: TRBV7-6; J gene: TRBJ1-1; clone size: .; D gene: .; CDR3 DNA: TGTGCCAGCAGCTTAGGGCAGGGGCACACTGAAGCTTTCTTT; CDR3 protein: CASSLGQGHTEAFF
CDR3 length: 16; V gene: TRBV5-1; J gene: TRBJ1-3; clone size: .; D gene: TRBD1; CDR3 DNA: TGCGCCAGCAGCCCCAAACCTCAGGGGGGTAGAAACACCATATATTTT; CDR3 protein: CASSPKPQGGRNTIYF
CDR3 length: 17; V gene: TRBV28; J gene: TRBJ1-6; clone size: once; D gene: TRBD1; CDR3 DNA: TGTGCCAGCAGTTCACCATCTAACAGGGGTAATAATTCACCCCTCCACTTT; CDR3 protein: CASSSPSNRGNNSPLHF
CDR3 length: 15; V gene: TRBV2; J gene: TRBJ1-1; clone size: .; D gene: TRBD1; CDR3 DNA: TGTGCCAGCGGCTCTATGGGACAGTCTAACACTGAAGCTTTCTTT; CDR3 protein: CASGSMGQSNTEAFF
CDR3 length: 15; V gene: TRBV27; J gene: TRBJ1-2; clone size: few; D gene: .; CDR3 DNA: TGTGCCAGCAGTATTACCAGGGGACCGGGCTATGGCTACACCTTC; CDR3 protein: CASSITRGPGYGYTF